Listed below are T cell receptor beta chains from one sample, sequenced in a study of T cell responses to AZD1222 COVID-19 vaccine. The method was immunoSEQ multiplex PCR; TCRdb's version includes in-frame clones alone and lacks a portion of them. The table shows roughly 70,000 clones, with roughly 85% occurring only once. Here the sequenced sample was peripheral blood, taken on day 0 of AZD1222 vaccination. The receptors were sampled from an adult in good health. The CDR3 runs from the conserved cysteine through the conserved F or W. The order of the fields is CDR3 protein, V gene, J gene.

CDR3aa: CASSLDIYNEQFF
v_gene: TRBV7-9
j_gene: TRBJ2-1

CDR3aa: CASSPGTYFYGYTF
v_gene: TRBV19
j_gene: TRBJ1-2

CDR3aa: CASSLLGFNSPLHF
v_gene: TRBV7-9
j_gene: TRBJ1-6

CDR3aa: CASSRTGGENEQFF
v_gene: TRBV3-1/TRBV3-2
j_gene: TRBJ2-1

CDR3aa: CASSVRPSYNEQFF
v_gene: TRBV2
j_gene: TRBJ2-1

CDR3aa: CASSEAGTGVSPLHF
v_gene: TRBV6-4
j_gene: TRBJ1-6

CDR3aa: CASSLTGGTDTQYF
v_gene: TRBV6-5
j_gene: TRBJ2-3

CDR3aa: CASSPPGTSSGNTIYF
v_gene: TRBV14
j_gene: TRBJ1-3

CDR3aa: CASSVARGNTEAFF
v_gene: TRBV9
j_gene: TRBJ1-1

CDR3aa: CASSLEGGRNIQYF
v_gene: TRBV5-1
j_gene: TRBJ2-4

CDR3aa: CASSPPDGSNYGYTF
v_gene: TRBV18
j_gene: TRBJ1-2

CDR3aa: CASRAGNAGNTIYF
v_gene: TRBV2
j_gene: TRBJ1-3

CDR3aa: CASSLRGENTYEQYF
v_gene: TRBV6-2/TRBV6-3
j_gene: TRBJ2-7

CDR3aa: CASSRPSRYNEQFF
v_gene: TRBV7-9
j_gene: TRBJ2-1

CDR3aa: CASSPGPGAQTAFF
v_gene: TRBV5-6
j_gene: TRBJ1-4

CDR3aa: CASSYRGVNTEAFF
v_gene: TRBV6-5
j_gene: TRBJ1-1

CDR3aa: CASSGLWGTEAFF
v_gene: TRBV18
j_gene: TRBJ1-1

CDR3aa: CASSQEENADTQYF
v_gene: TRBV4-1
j_gene: TRBJ2-3

CDR3aa: CASSQDGGSNTGELFF
v_gene: TRBV3-1/TRBV3-2
j_gene: TRBJ2-2

CDR3aa: CASSFWTGSSYEQYF
v_gene: TRBV7-9
j_gene: TRBJ2-7

CDR3aa: CASSQEEGGADEQFF
v_gene: TRBV4-2
j_gene: TRBJ2-1

CDR3aa: CASSSGLAGNSGANVLTF
v_gene: TRBV5-1
j_gene: TRBJ2-6

CDR3aa: CASSPRGSGTLFYNEQFF
v_gene: TRBV13
j_gene: TRBJ2-1

CDR3aa: CASDKTGAVTGELFF
v_gene: TRBV6-5
j_gene: TRBJ2-2

CDR3aa: CASSIRNTGELFF
v_gene: TRBV5-6
j_gene: TRBJ2-2

CDR3aa: CASVQLEDSYNEQFF
v_gene: TRBV5-4
j_gene: TRBJ2-1

CDR3aa: CASSAPKLAVNTGELFF
v_gene: TRBV9
j_gene: TRBJ2-2

CDR3aa: CASSIGTADTQYF
v_gene: TRBV19
j_gene: TRBJ2-3

CDR3aa: CASSSGLAGGTGELFF
v_gene: TRBV5-4
j_gene: TRBJ2-2

CDR3aa: CASSLIGDTEAFF
v_gene: TRBV12-3/TRBV12-4
j_gene: TRBJ1-1

CDR3aa: CSVWAGVNTEAFF
v_gene: TRBV29-1
j_gene: TRBJ1-1

CDR3aa: CAWSGGFGGSGGYTF
v_gene: TRBV30
j_gene: TRBJ1-2

CDR3aa: CASRGRIQYF
v_gene: TRBV2
j_gene: TRBJ2-4

CDR3aa: CASSLDSGTDYTDTQYF
v_gene: TRBV11-3
j_gene: TRBJ2-3

CDR3aa: CASRTGALNTEAFF
v_gene: TRBV11-2
j_gene: TRBJ1-1

CDR3aa: CASSEGRQTRKRDTQYF
v_gene: TRBV10-1
j_gene: TRBJ2-3

CDR3aa: CASSSRDTIYF
v_gene: TRBV12-3/TRBV12-4
j_gene: TRBJ1-3

CDR3aa: CASSTAGTKNEQFF
v_gene: TRBV19
j_gene: TRBJ2-1

CDR3aa: CASSVFGRNTEAFF
v_gene: TRBV2
j_gene: TRBJ1-1

CDR3aa: CASSLTYNEQFF
v_gene: TRBV11-2
j_gene: TRBJ2-1

CDR3aa: CATKRGETEAFF
v_gene: TRBV19
j_gene: TRBJ1-1

CDR3aa: CASSLNRNSNQPQHF
v_gene: TRBV27
j_gene: TRBJ1-5

CDR3aa: CASSPLIQSGGYTEAFF
v_gene: TRBV7-8
j_gene: TRBJ1-1

CDR3aa: CASRATGQVFTQYF
v_gene: TRBV5-1
j_gene: TRBJ2-3

CDR3aa: CASSLDGQGQETQYF
v_gene: TRBV7-8
j_gene: TRBJ2-5

CDR3aa: CASSQDHRTGGSWAQYF
v_gene: TRBV3-1/TRBV3-2
j_gene: TRBJ2-5

CDR3aa: CASSILATHSGANVLTF
v_gene: TRBV19
j_gene: TRBJ2-6

CDR3aa: CASSFISTRTTRFTGELFF
v_gene: TRBV5-4
j_gene: TRBJ2-2

CDR3aa: CASSYDSEEAFF
v_gene: TRBV6-2/TRBV6-3
j_gene: TRBJ1-1

CDR3aa: CASSDRGRRGYTF
v_gene: TRBV19
j_gene: TRBJ1-2

CDR3aa: CATQRGRGNYGYTF
v_gene: TRBV19
j_gene: TRBJ1-2

CDR3aa: CSVEGLGAQGYGYTF
v_gene: TRBV29-1
j_gene: TRBJ1-2

CDR3aa: CASRGGTGPELGSYNEQFF
v_gene: TRBV27
j_gene: TRBJ2-1

CDR3aa: CASSNRQGGNEKLFF
v_gene: TRBV5-1
j_gene: TRBJ1-4

CDR3aa: CASSLGTQNTEAFF
v_gene: TRBV3-1/TRBV3-2
j_gene: TRBJ1-1